Here is one T cell receptor (beta chain) with its context. Its antigen is unknown. Base qualities are missing; no much larger clone stands one base away. The data stem from a study of blood T cell repertoires in COVID-19 (dated by TCRdb to the early 2020s). At the level of the whole study: Samples from collaborators originated in the United States, Italy and Spain and spanned both the acute and convalescent phases of COVID-19. The repertoires were released in a freely available public database meant as a resource for research on the immune response to SARS-CoV-2. Nearly every sample came with metadata listing a de-identified subject ID, COVID-19 status, age in years and sex. The material from the prospective study consisted of cDNA or gDNA derived from T cells, B-cell-depleted T cells, or PBMCs. Samples were obtained from the ongoing ImmuneRACE study (first 160 participants) and from over a thousand subjects provided by 6 global collaborators. Where available, HLA class I and class II types were taken from metadata supplied by the sample provider and were not determined by assay-based typing. Deeply sampled blood TCRbeta repertoires from subjects exposed to, actively infected with, or recovered from COVID-19 were included in the dataset. On the study overall, not on this receptor specifically: How much clinical and demographic metadata was included differed by source and by participant, and the metadata was provided uncurated.

According to the germline V gene, CDR1 reads SGHTA and CDR2 reads FQGNSA. Inclusive of the bounding cysteine and phenylalanine, the CDR3 is 14 residues long. Only the CDR3 region is kept as DNA, spanning 42 bases read in frame from base 1. V was cut back by 4 bases and J by 4 bases, leaving a gap of 11 bases between them. Whole blood was collected in K2EDTA tubes by collaborating institutions according to the institutions' own protocols. Collaborator samples were shipped for TCRbeta analysis as frozen whole blood, isolated PBMCs, or DNA extracted from either sample type. TCRbeta CDR3 regions were amplified from genomic DNA by means of the immunoSEQ Assay, a bias-controlled multiplex PCR. The authors processed their data as follows. Within the assay, amplification of reference gene primers was used to estimate how many nucleated cells each sample contained. To quantify the absolute abundance of each unique TCRbeta CDR3 rearrangement, sequence reads were collapsed and filtered. Productive Simpson clonality was computed per sample as the square root of Simpson's diversity index over productive rearrangements. TCRdb mirrors the immuneACCESS table, restricted to in-frame sequences. Some clones are absent from its copies; in checked studies, under half trace to an unresolved V gene, and the reason for the others is unknown. The V and J calls and clone size are taken from that table; D and trimming were inferred from the DNA. The sample table lists approximately 130,000 clones, around four fifths of them with a count of one. 12% of the sample is in the top ten clones.

This receptor was taken from a human donor in a cohort sampled during active COVID-19. Sequenced input: peripheral blood. In this chain, TRBV7-2 is recombined with TRBJ2-1; there is no confident call for the D gene. The DNA is TGTGCCAGCAGCTCCCCGTATGTATACAATGAGCAGTTCTTC. This encodes CASSSPYVYNEQFF. The full variable domain, completed from the reference TRBV7-2 and TRBJ2-1 proteins outside the CDR3, reads GAGVSQSPSNKVTEKGKDVELRCDPISGHTALYWYRQSLGQGLEFLIYFQGNSAPDKSGLPSDRFSAERTGGSVSTLTIQRTQQEDSAVYLCASSSPYVYNEQFFGPGTRLTVL.